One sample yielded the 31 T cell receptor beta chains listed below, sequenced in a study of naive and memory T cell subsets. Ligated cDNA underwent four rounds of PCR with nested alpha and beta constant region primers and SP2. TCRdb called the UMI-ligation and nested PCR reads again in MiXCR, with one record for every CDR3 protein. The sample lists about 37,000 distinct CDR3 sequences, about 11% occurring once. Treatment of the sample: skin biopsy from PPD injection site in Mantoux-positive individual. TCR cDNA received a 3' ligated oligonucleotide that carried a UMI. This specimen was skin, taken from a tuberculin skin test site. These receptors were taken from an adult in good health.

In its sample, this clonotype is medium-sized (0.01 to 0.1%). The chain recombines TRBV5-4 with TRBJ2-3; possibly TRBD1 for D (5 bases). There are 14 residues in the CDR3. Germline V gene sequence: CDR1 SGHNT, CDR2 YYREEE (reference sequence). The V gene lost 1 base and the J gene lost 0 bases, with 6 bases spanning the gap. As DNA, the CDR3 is TGTGCCAGCAGCTTGCAGGGCAGCACAGATACGCAGTATTTT. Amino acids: CASSLQGSTDTQYF.

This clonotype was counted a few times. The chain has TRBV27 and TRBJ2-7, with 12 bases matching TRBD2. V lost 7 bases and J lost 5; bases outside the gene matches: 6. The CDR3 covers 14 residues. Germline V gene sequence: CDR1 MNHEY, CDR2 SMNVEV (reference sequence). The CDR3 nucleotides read TGTGCCAGCAAAACGGGACTAGCGGGCCACGAGCAGTACTTC. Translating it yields CASKTGLAGHEQYF.

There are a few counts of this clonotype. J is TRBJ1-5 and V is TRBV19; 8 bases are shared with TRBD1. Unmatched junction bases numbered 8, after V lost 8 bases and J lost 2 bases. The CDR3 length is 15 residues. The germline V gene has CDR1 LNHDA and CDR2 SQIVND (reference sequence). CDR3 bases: TGTGCCAGTGCCACAGGGGGGTTCGGCAATCAGCCCCAGCATTTT. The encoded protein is CASATGGFGNQPQHF.

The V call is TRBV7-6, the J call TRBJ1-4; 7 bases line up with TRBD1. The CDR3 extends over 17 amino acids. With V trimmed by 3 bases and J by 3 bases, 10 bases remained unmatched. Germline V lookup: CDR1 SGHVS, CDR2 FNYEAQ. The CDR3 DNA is TGTGCCAGCAGCTTGGCCAGGGGGATGATGTCTAATGAAAAACTGTTTTTT. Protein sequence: CASSLARGMMSNEKLFF.

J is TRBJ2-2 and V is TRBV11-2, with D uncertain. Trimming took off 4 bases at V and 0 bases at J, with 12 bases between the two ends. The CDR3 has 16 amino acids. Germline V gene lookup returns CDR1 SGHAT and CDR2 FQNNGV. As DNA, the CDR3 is TGTGCCAGCAGCTCGCGGTCGGCAGCGAACACCGGGGAGCTGTTTTTT. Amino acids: CASSSRSAANTGELFF.

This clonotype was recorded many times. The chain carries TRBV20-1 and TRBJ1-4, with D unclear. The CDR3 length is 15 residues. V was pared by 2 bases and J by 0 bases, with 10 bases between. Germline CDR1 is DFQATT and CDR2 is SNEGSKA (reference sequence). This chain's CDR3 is CSARNPRPTNEKLFF. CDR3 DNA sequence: TGCAGTGCTAGAAACCCTCGACCAACTAATGAAAAACTGTTTTTT.

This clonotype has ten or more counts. For the CDR3, the DNA is TGTGCCAGTAGTACCGATATAGCGGGGACAGATACGCAGTATTTT. It encodes CASSTDIAGTDTQYF. The rearrangement uses TRBV19 and TRBJ2-3; 8 positions agree with TRBD2. Germline trimming cut 4 bases from V and 3 bases from J; bases unmatched to any gene: 6. CDR3 length: 15 residues. Germline-derived CDR1 and CDR2 are LNHDA and SQIVND (reference sequence).

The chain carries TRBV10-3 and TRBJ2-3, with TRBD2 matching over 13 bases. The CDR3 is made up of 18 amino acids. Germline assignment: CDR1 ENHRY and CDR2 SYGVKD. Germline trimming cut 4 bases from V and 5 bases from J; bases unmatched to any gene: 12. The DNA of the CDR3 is TGTGCCATCAGTGCCTCCATACTAGCGGGGGGGCATGGAGATACGCAGTATTTT. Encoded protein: CAISASILAGGHGDTQYF.

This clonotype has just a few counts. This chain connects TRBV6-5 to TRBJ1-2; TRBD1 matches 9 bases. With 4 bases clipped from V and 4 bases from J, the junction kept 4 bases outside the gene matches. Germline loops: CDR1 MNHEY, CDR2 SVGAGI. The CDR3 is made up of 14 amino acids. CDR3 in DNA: TGTGCCAGCAGTTCGGGACAGGGCGGCTATGGCTACACCTTC. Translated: CASSSGQGGYGYTF.

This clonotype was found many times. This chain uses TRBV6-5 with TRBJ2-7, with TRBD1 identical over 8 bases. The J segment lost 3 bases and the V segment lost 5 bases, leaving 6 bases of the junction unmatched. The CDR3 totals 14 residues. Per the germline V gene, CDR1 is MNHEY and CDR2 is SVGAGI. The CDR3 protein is CASSHRTGSYEQYF. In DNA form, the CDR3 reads TGTGCCAGCAGTCATCGGACAGGGAGCTACGAGCAGTACTTC.

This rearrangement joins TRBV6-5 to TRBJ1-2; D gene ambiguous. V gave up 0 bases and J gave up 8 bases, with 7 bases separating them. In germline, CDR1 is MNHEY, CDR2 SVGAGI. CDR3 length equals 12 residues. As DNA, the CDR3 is TGTGCCAGCAGTTACTCTGGAATAGGCTACACCTTC. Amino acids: CASSYSGIGYTF.

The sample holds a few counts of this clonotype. The CDR3 here is CASSLSATYGEPNYEQYF. The DNA of the CDR3 is TGCGCCAGCAGCTTGTCGGCTACCTACGGGGAGCCCAACTACGAGCAGTACTTC. The chain has TRBV5-1 and TRBJ2-7; D is perhaps TRBD2 (5 bases). Germline assignment: CDR1 SGHRS and CDR2 YFSETQ. Trimming took 1 base from V and 3 from J, leaving 23 bases between them. CDR3 length: 18 residues.

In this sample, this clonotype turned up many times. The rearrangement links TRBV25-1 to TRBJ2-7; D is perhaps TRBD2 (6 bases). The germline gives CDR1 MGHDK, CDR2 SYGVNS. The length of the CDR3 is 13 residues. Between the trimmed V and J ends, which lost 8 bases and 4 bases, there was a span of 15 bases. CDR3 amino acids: CASSGFGGYEQYF. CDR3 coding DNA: TGTGCCAGCTCGGGCTTCGGAGGGTACGAGCAGTACTTC.

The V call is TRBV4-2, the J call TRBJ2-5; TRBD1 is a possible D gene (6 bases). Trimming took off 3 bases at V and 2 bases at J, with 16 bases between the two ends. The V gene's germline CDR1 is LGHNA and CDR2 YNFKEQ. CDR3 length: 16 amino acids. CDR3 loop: CASSHGQQGRQETQYF. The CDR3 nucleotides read TGTGCCAGCAGCCACGGTCAACAGGGAAGACAAGAGACCCAGTACTTC.

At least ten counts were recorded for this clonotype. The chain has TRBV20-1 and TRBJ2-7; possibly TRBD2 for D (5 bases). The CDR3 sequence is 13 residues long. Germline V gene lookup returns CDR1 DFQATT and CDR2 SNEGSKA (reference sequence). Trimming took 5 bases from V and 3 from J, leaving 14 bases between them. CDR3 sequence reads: CSAPGRGNYEQYF. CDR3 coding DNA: TGCAGTGCTCCTGGCCGGGGTAACTACGAGCAGTACTTC.

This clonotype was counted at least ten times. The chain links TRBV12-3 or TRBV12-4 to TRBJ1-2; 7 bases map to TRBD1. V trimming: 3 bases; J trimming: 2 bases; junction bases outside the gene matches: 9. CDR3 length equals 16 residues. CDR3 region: CASSFGFGRGNYGYTF. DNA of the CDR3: TGTGCCAGCAGTTTCGGGTTCGGCAGGGGGAACTATGGCTACACCTTC.

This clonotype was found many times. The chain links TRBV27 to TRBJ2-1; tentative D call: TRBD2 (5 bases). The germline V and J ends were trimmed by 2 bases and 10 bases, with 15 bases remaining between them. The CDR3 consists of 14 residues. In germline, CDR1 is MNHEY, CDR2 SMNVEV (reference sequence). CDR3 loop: CASSLVASPGEQFF. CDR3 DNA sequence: TGTGCCAGCAGTTTAGTGGCTAGCCCCGGCGAGCAGTTCTTC.

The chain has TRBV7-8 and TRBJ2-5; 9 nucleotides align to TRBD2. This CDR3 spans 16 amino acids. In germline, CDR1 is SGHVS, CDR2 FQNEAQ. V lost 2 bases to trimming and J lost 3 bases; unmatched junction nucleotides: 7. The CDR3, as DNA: TGTGCCAGCAGCTTATACGTGATAGCGGGAGAAGAGACCCAGTACTTC. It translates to CASSLYVIAGEETQYF.

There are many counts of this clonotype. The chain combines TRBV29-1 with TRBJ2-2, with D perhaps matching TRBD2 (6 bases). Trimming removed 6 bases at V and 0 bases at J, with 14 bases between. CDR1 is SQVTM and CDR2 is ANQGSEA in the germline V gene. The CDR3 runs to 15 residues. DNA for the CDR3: TGCAGCGTCGTTGCCGGGACTGCGAACACCGGGGAGCTGTTTTTT. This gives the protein CSVVAGTANTGELFF.

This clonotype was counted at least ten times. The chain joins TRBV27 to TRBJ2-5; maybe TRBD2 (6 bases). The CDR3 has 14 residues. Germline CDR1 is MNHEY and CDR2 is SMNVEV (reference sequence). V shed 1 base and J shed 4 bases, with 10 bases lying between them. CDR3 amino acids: CASSLFGGSETQYF. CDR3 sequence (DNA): TGTGCCAGCAGTTTATTCGGAGGGTCAGAGACCCAGTACTTC.

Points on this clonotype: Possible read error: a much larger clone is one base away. The CDR3 DNA reads TGCGGCGTTGAACAGGTCCACCCCTACGAGCAGTACTTC. Its protein is CGVEQVHPYEQYF. The chain links TRBV29-1 to TRBJ2-7, with D maybe TRBD1 (5 bases). The germline gives CDR1 SQVTM, CDR2 ANQGSEA. This CDR3 spans 13 amino acids.

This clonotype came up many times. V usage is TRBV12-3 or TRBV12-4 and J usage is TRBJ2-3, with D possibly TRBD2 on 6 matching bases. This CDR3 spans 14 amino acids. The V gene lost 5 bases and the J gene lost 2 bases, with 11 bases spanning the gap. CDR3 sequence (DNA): TGTGCCAGCAGTCCGGGACTTTACACAGATACGCAGTATTTT. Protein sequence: CASSPGLYTDTQYF.

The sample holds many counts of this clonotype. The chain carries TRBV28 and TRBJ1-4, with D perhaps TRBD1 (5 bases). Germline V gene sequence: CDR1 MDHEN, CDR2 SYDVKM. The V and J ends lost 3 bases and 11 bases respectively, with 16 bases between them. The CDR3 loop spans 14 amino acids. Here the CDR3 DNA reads TGTGCCAGCAGTTTTGCGCGCAGGGATCGGAAACTGTTTTTT. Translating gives CASSFARRDRKLFF.

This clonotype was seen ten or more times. In DNA, the CDR3 is TGTGCCAGCAGTTCTTCCGGGACAGGGTCTGAAAAACTGTTTTTT. Translating it yields CASSSSGTGSEKLFF. The genes are TRBV28 and TRBJ1-4, with 9 bases fitting TRBD1. There are 15 residues in the CDR3. Trimming cost V 4 bases and J 7 bases; bases outside gene matches: 7. CDR1 MDHEN and CDR2 SYDVKM come from the germline V gene.

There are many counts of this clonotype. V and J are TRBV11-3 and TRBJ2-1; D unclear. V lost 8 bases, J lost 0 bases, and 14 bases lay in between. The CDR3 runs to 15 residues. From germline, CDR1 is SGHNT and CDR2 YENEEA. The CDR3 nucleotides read TGTGCCAGCCGGCGCAGGCGTACCTCCTACAATGAGCAGTTCTTC. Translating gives CASRRRRTSYNEQFF. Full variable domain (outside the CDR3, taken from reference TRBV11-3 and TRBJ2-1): EAGVVQSPRYKIIEKKQPVAFWCNPISGHNTLYWYLQNLGQGPELLIRYENEEAVDDSQLPKDRFSAERLKGVDSTLKIQPAELGDSAVYLCASRRRRTSYNEQFFGPGTRLTVL.

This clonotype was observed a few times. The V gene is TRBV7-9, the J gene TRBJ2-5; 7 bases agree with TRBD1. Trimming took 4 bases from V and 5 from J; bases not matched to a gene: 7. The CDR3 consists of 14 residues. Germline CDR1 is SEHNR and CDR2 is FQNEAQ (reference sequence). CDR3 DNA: TGTGCCAGCAGCTCCTCCGGGACAGTGGAGACCCAGTACTTC. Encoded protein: CASSSSGTVETQYF.

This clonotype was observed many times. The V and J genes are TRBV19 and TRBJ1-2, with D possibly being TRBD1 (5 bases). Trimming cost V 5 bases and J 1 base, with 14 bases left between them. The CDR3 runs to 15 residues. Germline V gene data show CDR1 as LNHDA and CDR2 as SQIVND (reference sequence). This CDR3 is CASSPTERGNYGYTF. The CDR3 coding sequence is TGTGCCAGTAGTCCAACGGAGAGGGGTAACTATGGCTACACCTTC. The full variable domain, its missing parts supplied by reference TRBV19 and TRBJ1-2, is DGGITQSPKYLFRKEGQNVTLSCEQNLNHDAMYWYRQDPGQGLRLIYYSQIVNDFQKGDIAEGYSVSREKKESFPLTVTSAQKNPTAFYLCASSPTERGNYGYTFGSGTRLTVV.

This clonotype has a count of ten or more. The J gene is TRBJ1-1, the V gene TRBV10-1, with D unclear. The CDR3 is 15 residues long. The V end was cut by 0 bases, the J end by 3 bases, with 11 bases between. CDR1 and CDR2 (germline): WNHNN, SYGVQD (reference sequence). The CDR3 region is CASSESPGRDTEAFF. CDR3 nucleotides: TGCGCCAGCAGTGAGTCGCCGGGAAGGGACACTGAAGCTTTCTTT.

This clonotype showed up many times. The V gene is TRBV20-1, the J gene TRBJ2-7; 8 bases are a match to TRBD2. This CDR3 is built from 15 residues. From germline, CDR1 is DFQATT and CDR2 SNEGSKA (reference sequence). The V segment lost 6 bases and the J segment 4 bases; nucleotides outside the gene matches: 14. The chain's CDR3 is CSAIEPTGTRYEQYF. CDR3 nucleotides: TGCAGTGCCATAGAGCCAACGGGGACTAGATACGAGCAGTACTTC.

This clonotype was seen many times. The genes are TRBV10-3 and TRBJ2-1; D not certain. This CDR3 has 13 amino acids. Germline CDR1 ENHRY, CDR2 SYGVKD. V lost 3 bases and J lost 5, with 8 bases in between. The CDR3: CAISDGMHNEQFF. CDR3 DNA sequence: TGTGCCATCAGTGATGGGATGCACAATGAGCAGTTCTTC.

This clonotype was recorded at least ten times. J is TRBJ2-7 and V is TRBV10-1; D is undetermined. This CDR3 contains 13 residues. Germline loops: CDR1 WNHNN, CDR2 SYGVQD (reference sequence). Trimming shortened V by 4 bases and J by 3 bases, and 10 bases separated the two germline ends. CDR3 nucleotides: TGCGCCAGCAGTGGCGACCCTATCTACGAGCAGTACTTC. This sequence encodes CASSGDPIYEQYF.